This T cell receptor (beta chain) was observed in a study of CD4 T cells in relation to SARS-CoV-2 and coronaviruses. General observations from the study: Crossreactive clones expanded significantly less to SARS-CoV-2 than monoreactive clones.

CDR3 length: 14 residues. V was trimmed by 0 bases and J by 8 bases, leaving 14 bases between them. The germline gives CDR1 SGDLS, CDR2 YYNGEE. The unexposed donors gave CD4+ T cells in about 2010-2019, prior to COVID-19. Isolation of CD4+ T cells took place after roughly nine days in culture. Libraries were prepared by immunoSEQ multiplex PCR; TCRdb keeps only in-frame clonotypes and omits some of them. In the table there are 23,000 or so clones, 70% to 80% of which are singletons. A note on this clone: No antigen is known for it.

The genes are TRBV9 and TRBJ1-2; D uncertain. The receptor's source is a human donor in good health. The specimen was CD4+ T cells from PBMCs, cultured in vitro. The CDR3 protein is CASSVDFNSQGYTF. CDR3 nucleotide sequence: TGTGCCAGCAGCGTAGACTTTAACAGTCAAGGCTACACCTTC.